This T cell receptor (beta chain) was profiled in a study of cytomegalovirus exposure and HLA in healthy donors. The PCR ran on 60 Vbeta and 13 Jbeta primers. Only in-frame clones appear in the TCRdb table, and some are missing; sequencing was by immunoSEQ multiplex PCR. Counted here are around 130,000 clones, 7% to 9.5% occurring once; the ten biggest clones make up 5.5% to 7.5%. Study-wide points: Previously analyzed data showed that most TCR beta V segments were productive at a frequency of about 87% or about 30%.

Germline-derived CDR1 and CDR2 are SGHRS and YFSETQ. V was trimmed by 0 bases and J by 2 bases, leaving 12 bases between them. The CDR3 contains 15 residues. For this clone: Its antigen is not identified.

The chain has TRBV5-1 and TRBJ2-7; TRBD2 is a possible D gene (7 bases). The sequencing input was PBMCs. The clonotype comes from a woman aged 40 to 55 in good health and CMV-seropositive. The CDR3 loop is CASSLAPGGTYEQYF. The CDR3 DNA reads TGCGCCAGCAGCTTGGCCCCGGGGGGCACCTACGAGCAGTACTTC.